The text below deals with one T cell receptor (beta chain). Libraries were prepared by immunoSEQ multiplex PCR; TCRdb keeps only in-frame clonotypes and omits some of them. The sample records 79,000 or so clones, approximately 90% being singletons. These data originate in a study of T cell changes during pregnancy in multiple sclerosis. There are 14 residues in the CDR3. Looked up from germline, CDR1 is SNHLY and CDR2 is FYNNEI. J lost 3 bases, V lost 5 bases, and 3 bases had no gene match. The chain carries TRBV2 and TRBJ2-2; 7 positions agree with TRBD1. Sequencing used CD4+ T cells from peripheral blood mononuclear cells, obtained before pregnancy. The TCR comes from a female donor with multiple sclerosis, enrolled in a pregnancy study. CDR3 in amino acids: CASSSQGYTGELFF. Here the CDR3 DNA reads TGTGCCAGCAGTTCACAGGGGTACACCGGGGAGCTGTTTTTT. Together with reference TRBV2 and TRBJ2-2, the CDR3 gives the full variable domain: EPEVTQTPSHQVTQMGQEVILRCVPISNHLYFYWYRQILGQKVEFLVSFYNNEISEKSEIFDDQFSVERPDGSNFTLKIRSTKLEDSAMYFCASSSQGYTGELFFGEGSRLTVL.